A single sample gave rise to the 16 T cell receptor beta chains below, sequenced in a study of siplizumab effects on memory and regulatory T cells. Using immunoSEQ multiplex PCR, the repertoire was profiled, and TCRdb retains in-frame clones only, with some absent. The table records more than 85,000 clones, 92% of them present only once. The sample consisted of Tregs sorted from blood. These TCRs come from a human donor in good health.

The DNA of the CDR3 is TGCGCCAGCAGTCGCGCCGGACAGGGCAGCTACGAGCAGTACTTC. Protein: CASSRAGQGSYEQYF. The chain uses TRBV23-1 and TRBJ2-7, with 8 bases aligning to TRBD1. TRBV23-1 is treated as an ORF (open reading frame) with a function not yet certain. The CDR3 runs 15 residues. With V trimmed by 4 bases and J by 3 bases, 8 bases remained unmatched.

This chain uses TRBV19 with TRBJ1-2, with D possibly being TRBD1 (6 bases). The CDR3 runs to 15 residues. The V gene's germline CDR1 is LNHDA and CDR2 SQIVND (reference sequence). Trimming removed 7 bases at V and 3 bases at J, with 18 bases between. The CDR3 sequence is CASTYEGGLHYGYTF. The DNA for the CDR3 is TGTGCCAGTACCTATGAGGGGGGCCTGCACTATGGCTACACCTTC.

The V gene is TRBV7-9, the J gene TRBJ2-5, with D possibly being TRBD2 (5 bases). The CDR3 covers 14 residues. V was pared by 4 bases and J by 9 bases, with 18 bases between. Germline V gene sequence: CDR1 SEHNR, CDR2 FQNEAQ (reference sequence). The CDR3 loop reads CASSSDDYPGAQYF. The CDR3 bases are TGTGCCAGCAGCTCGGATGACTACCCTGGGGCCCAGTACTTC.

In this sample, this clone turned up once. The J gene is TRBJ2-1, the V gene TRBV6-1, with TRBD1 matching over 8 bases. The CDR3 totals 16 residues. Germline CDR1 MNHNS, CDR2 SASEGT. Trimming cost V 2 bases and J 6 bases; bases outside gene matches: 9. The CDR3 DNA follows: TGTGCCAGCAGTGAATTTTTCCAGGGGGCGATCAATGAGCAGTTCTTC. Translating it yields CASSEFFQGAINEQFF.

The rearrangement joins TRBV28 to TRBJ2-5; TRBD1 or TRBD2 may be the D gene (5 bases each). The DNA end favors TRBJ2-7, so the J call may be wrong. The germline gives CDR1 MDHEN, CDR2 SYDVKM. This CDR3 has 15 amino acids. The CDR3 DNA reads TGTGCCAGCAGTTTATGGCTGGGACCCTCCTACGAGCAGTACTTC. Residues: CASSLWLGPSYEQYF.

This chain joins TRBV18 and TRBJ1-4, with D uncertain. The CDR3 is made up of 15 amino acids. CDR1 and CDR2 (germline): KGHSH, LQKENI. V was clipped by 6 bases and J by 6 bases, with 17 bases between them. As DNA, the CDR3 is TGTGCCAGCTCGTACGCAGGAAACTCCGATGAAAAACTGTTTTTT. Its protein product is CASSYAGNSDEKLFF. The full variable domain, with the rest looked up from reference TRBV18 and TRBJ1-4, is NAGVMQNPRHLVRRRGQEARLRCSPMKGHSHVYWYRQLPEEGLKFMVYLQKENIIDESGMPKERFSAEFPKEGPSILRIQQVVRGDSAAYFCASSYAGNSDEKLFFGSGTQLSVL.

This chain connects TRBV11-2 to TRBJ2-7, with 9 nucleotides matching TRBD2. Per the germline V gene, CDR1 is SGHAT and CDR2 is FQNNGV. The V and J ends lost 1 base and 6 bases, in that order; junction bases with no gene match: 4. This CDR3 comprises 14 residues. The CDR3 reads CASSLGGRASEQYF. CDR3 DNA sequence: TGTGCCAGCAGCTTAGGCGGGAGGGCTTCCGAGCAGTACTTC.

V usage is TRBV27 and J usage is TRBJ2-2; possible D gene TRBD2, 6 bases. The germline CDR1 and CDR2 sequences are MNHEY and SMNVEV (reference sequence). Deletions cut 3 bases from V and 5 bases from J, with 19 bases between. CDR3 length equals 17 residues. The chain's CDR3 is CASSFRDSRAGTGELFF. The CDR3 DNA sequence: TGTGCCAGCAGTTTTCGGGACTCAAGGGCGGGAACCGGGGAGCTGTTTTTT.

The rearrangement links TRBV5-8 to TRBJ1-4; 7 positions agree with TRBD1. Germline V CDR1 and CDR2: SGHTS, YDEGEE. The J segment lost 1 base and the V segment lost 5 bases, leaving 2 bases of the junction unmatched. This CDR3 spans 14 amino acids. CDR3 residues: CASSPGGTNEKLFF. In nucleotides, the CDR3 is TGTGCCAGCAGTCCAGGGGGAACTAATGAAAAACTGTTTTTT.

The chain couples TRBV19 to TRBJ2-4; D gene ambiguous. The ends were cut back, 4 bases at V and 0 bases at J, with 13 bases in the middle. This CDR3 contains 16 residues. Germline V gives CDR1 LNHDA, CDR2 SQIVND (reference sequence). This CDR3 is CASSKGRELAKNIQYF. The CDR3 coding sequence is TGTGCCAGTAGTAAAGGACGAGAACTAGCCAAAAACATTCAGTACTTC. Based on the CDR3 plus reference TRBV19 and TRBJ2-4, the full variable domain is DGGITQSPKYLFRKEGQNVTLSCEQNLNHDAMYWYRQDPGQGLRLIYYSQIVNDFQKGDIAEGYSVSREKKESFPLTVTSAQKNPTAFYLCASSKGRELAKNIQYFGAGTRLSVL.

The rearrangement joins TRBV5-5 to TRBJ2-2; 8 bases fit TRBD1. This CDR3 region has 16 residues. The J segment lost 6 bases and the V segment lost 4 bases, leaving 11 bases of the junction unmatched. CDR1 and CDR2 (germline): SGHKS, YYEKEE (reference sequence). DNA of the CDR3: TGTGCCAGCAGCCAAATCCCGGGACAGGATTCCGGGGAGCTGTTTTTT. Protein: CASSQIPGQDSGELFF.

The chain combines TRBV19 with TRBJ1-2; D perhaps matches TRBD1 (5 bases). Germline CDR1 reads LNHDA; CDR2 reads SQIVND (reference sequence). Trimming left V 7 bases short and J 7 bases short, with 19 bases between. This CDR3 region has 14 residues. The chain's CDR3 is CASIPRAGLGGYTF. CDR3 sequence (DNA): TGTGCCAGTATCCCCAGGGCGGGACTTGGTGGCTACACCTTC.

V usage is TRBV6-5 and J usage is TRBJ2-5; D remains unclear. The CDR3 covers 14 residues. The germline gives CDR1 MNHEY, CDR2 SVGAGI. V lost 0 bases and J lost 5, with 10 bases in between. The CDR3 loop is CASSYSELRETQYF. DNA for the CDR3: TGTGCCAGCAGTTACTCGGAGTTAAGGGAGACCCAGTACTTC.

This sequence joins TRBV15 and TRBJ1-1; D perhaps matches TRBD1 (6 bases). This CDR3 region has 15 residues. Trimming pared 1 base from V and 4 bases from J, leaving 13 bases between. Germline values: CDR1 LNHNV, CDR2 YYDKDF (reference sequence). The DNA for the CDR3 is TGTGCCACCAGCAGAGGGACAGTGTTGGGCACTGAAGCTTTCTTT. It codes for CATSRGTVLGTEAFF.

The chain is built from TRBV7-8 and TRBJ1-1; the match to TRBD1 covers 8 bases. Germline loops: CDR1 SGHVS, CDR2 FQNEAQ. This CDR3 region has 20 residues. The V gene end was trimmed by 5 bases and the J gene end by 4 bases; junction bases not matched to a gene: 24. The DNA for the CDR3 is TGTGCCAGCAGCCCTTTATTGGTGCAGGGGGCGCTGGGGGTGGGCACTGAAGCTTTCTTT. This translates into CASSPLLVQGALGVGTEAFF.

The chain is built from TRBV6-1 and TRBJ1-2; a weak D match, TRBD1 (5 bases). Germline CDR1 MNHNS, CDR2 SASEGT. This CDR3 is 13 amino acids long. Trimming removed 7 bases at V and 3 bases at J, with 12 bases between. The CDR3 loop is CASIDGDHYGYTF. The DNA for the CDR3 is TGTGCCAGCATCGACGGGGACCACTATGGCTACACCTTC.